This T cell receptor beta chain stems from a study of T cell responses to AZD1222 COVID-19 vaccine. The data were produced by immunoSEQ multiplex PCR, yet TCRdb's version contains in-frame clones alone and is incomplete. The sample contains tens of thousands of clones, approximately 83% of which appear only once. CDR3 length: 13 amino acids. Germline V gene data show CDR1 as MNHEY and CDR2 as SVGAGI. V gave up 9 bases and J gave up 6 bases, with 17 bases separating them. The chain carries TRBV6-5 and TRBJ1-1; D may be TRBD1 (6 bases). The material was peripheral blood, obtained 28 days after the second AZD1222 dose. This TCR derives from an adult who received the AZD1222 COVID-19 vaccine. The DNA of the CDR3 is TGTGCCAGTAACGGGGGGGGCTTCGCTGAAGCTTTCTTT. Translation: CASNGGGFAEAFF.